This T cell receptor (beta chain) was recovered during a study of blood T cell repertoires in COVID-19. About the research overall: PBMCs, B-cell-depleted T cells, or T cells were the source of the cDNA or gDNA that made up the material.

Measured with immunoSEQ multiplex PCR; TCRdb has only the in-frame clones, and not every one. This sample carries 90,000 to 120,000 clones, around 90% of them seen once, and the ten largest clones take around 1.2%. J was trimmed by 4 bases and V by 3 bases; bases with no gene match: 4. This CDR3 has 16 residues. The V gene's germline CDR1 is LNHDA and CDR2 SQIVND (reference sequence). The chain uses TRBV19 and TRBJ2-5, with 14 bases lining up with TRBD2. The receptor's source is a woman between 25 and 40 years old with acute or convalescent COVID-19. Sequencing was performed on peripheral blood. The CDR3 sequence is CASSIGLAGGGETQYF. CDR3 nucleotide sequence: TGTGCCAGTAGTATTGGACTAGCGGGAGGTGGAGAGACCCAGTACTTC.